A selection of T cell receptor beta chains follows, all from one sample in a study of post-analysis software for immune sequencing data. In TCRdb, the PCR reads were re-called with MiXCR into one record per CDR3 protein. The table lists hundreds of thousands of distinct CDR3 sequences, about 32% of them singletons. The source material was blood. These receptors all come from a girl between 10 and 17 years old with multiple sclerosis. Each CDR3 is given with its conserved first and last residue. A D gene is named only where the DNA matches it firmly. Rows give clone size only sometimes, using once, few, many, or a class for an expanded clone.

-,TRBV20-1,few,TRBJ2-7,TGCAGTGCTAGAGATAGGCAGCGGAGCATTTACGAGCAGTACTTC,CSARDRQRSIYEQYF
TRBD1,TRBV14,-,TRBJ2-1,TGTGCCAGCGGGGACAGGGACTCCTACAATGAGCAGTTCTTC,CASGDRDSYNEQFF
TRBD1,TRBV14,few,TRBJ2-3,TGTGCCAGCAGCCGAGGACAGGGGGTTCGAATAGAAGACCTAACAGATACGCAGTATTTT,CASSRGQGVRIEDLTDTQYF
-,TRBV12-3/TRBV12-4,-,TRBJ2-2,TGTGCCAGCAGTAGGGGGATAGCTTTCACCGGGGAGCTGTTTTTT,CASSRGIAFTGELFF
TRBD2,TRBV12-3/TRBV12-4,-,TRBJ2-3,TGTGCCAGCAGTCGCCCCGGCCTAGCGGGAGCCGCAGATACGCAGTATTTT,CASSRPGLAGAADTQYF
TRBD2,TRBV7-6,few,TRBJ2-2,TGTGCCAGCAGCTTAGCAACTAGCGGGAGCTCCGGGGAGCTGTTTTTT,CASSLATSGSSGELFF
-,TRBV28,few,TRBJ2-7,TGTGCCAGCAGTCCCGATTTATCCTCGTTCTACGAGCAGTACTTC,CASSPDLSSFYEQYF
-,TRBV28,-,TRBJ1-1,TGTGCCAGCAGGTCAGCGAACACTGAAGCTTTCTTT,CASRSANTEAFF
-,TRBV12-3/TRBV12-4,-,TRBJ1-6,TGTGCTAGCAGTTTAGGGGGATGGGGGTTTGGTTCACCCCTCCACTTT,CASSLGGWGFGSPLHF
-,TRBV2,-,TRBJ1-2,TGTGCCAGCAGCGACACAGGGCGCAATGGCTACACCTTC,CASSDTGRNGYTF
-,TRBV2,-,TRBJ1-2,TGTGCCAGCAGGGAAGGGGGGACGAATGGCTACACCTTC,CASREGGTNGYTF
-,TRBV2,-,TRBJ1-1,TGTGCCAGCAGTGCACAGGGGAACACTGAAGCTTTCTTT,CASSAQGNTEAFF
TRBD1,TRBV7-2,-,TRBJ1-1,TGTGCCAGCAGCTTAAGGGACAGGACTGAAGCTTTCTTT,CASSLRDRTEAFF
-,TRBV20-1,-,TRBJ2-3,TGCAGTGCTAGGAGTTATAGGTTAGATACGCAGTATTTT,CSARSYRLDTQYF
-,TRBV29-1,few,TRBJ2-1,TGCAGCGTTGCGTTTCTAAGCAGGGCCTACAATGAGCAGTTCTTC,CSVAFLSRAYNEQFF
-,TRBV7-9,-,TRBJ1-2,TGTGCCAGCAGCCCCCCAAGGGGCGATGGCTACACCTTC,CASSPPRGDGYTF
TRBD2,TRBV7-2,-,TRBJ2-7,TGTGCCAGCAGCTCTCTTTCGGGACTAGCGGGGTACGAGCAGTACTTC,CASSSLSGLAGYEQYF
TRBD1,TRBV3-1,few,TRBJ2-4,TGTGCCAGCAGCTTTACTGACAGGGCGAACATTCAGTACTTC,CASSFTDRANIQYF
-,TRBV5-1,few,TRBJ2-3,TGCGCCAGCAGCGCCCGACACGGAGGCTCAGATACGCAGTATTTT,CASSARHGGSDTQYF
-,TRBV20-1,few,TRBJ2-3,TGCAGTGCTAAATTGCCAGGGGCCCCGGATACGCAGTATTTT,CSAKLPGAPDTQYF
TRBD1,TRBV29-1,many,TRBJ2-7,TGCAGCGTTCAGACAGGGTTCGAAGCCAACGAGCAGTACTTC,CSVQTGFEANEQYF
-,TRBV28,-,TRBJ2-1,TGTGCCAGCAGTTTCTGGCAGAAGGAGTTCTTC,CASSFWQKEFF
-,TRBV20-1,few,TRBJ2-5,TGCAGTCCCTCCCAGCGGTCGCTGGAGACCCAGTACTTC,CSPSQRSLETQYF
TRBD1,TRBV7-2,few,TRBJ2-1,TGTGCCAGCAGCCATCCATTTGGGGGACAGAGACGACCGACCACCTCCTACAATGAGCAGTTCTTC,CASSHPFGGQRRPTTSYNEQFF
-,TRBV7-2,-,TRBJ2-7,TGTGCCAGCAGCTTACGCGCGACGAAATCCTACGAGCAGTACTTC,CASSLRATKSYEQYF
-,TRBV6-1,-,TRBJ1-5,TGTGCCAGCAGACAAACCAATAGCAATCAGCCCCAGCATTTT,CASRQTNSNQPQHF
-,TRBV4-2,few,TRBJ2-3,TGTGCCAGCAGCCTCCGTGCCGGGGATGGAGATACGCAGTATTTT,CASSLRAGDGDTQYF
-,TRBV29-1,-,TRBJ2-1,TGCAGCGTTGAAGATCGTGGCTACGAAGTGTACAATGAGCAGTTCTTC,CSVEDRGYEVYNEQFF
-,TRBV7-9,-,TRBJ1-2,TGTGCCAGCAGCGAGGACAGATACTATGGCTACACCTTC,CASSEDRYYGYTF
TRBD1,TRBV5-1,few,TRBJ1-2,TGCGCCAGCAGCTTGGACCAACGGGACAGGCAAATAGCTAACTATGGCTACACCTTC,CASSLDQRDRQIANYGYTF
TRBD2,TRBV29-1,-,TRBJ2-2,TGCAGCGTTGAGCGCCCCTCAAGCAGGGTAGCGGGGAACACCGGGGAGCTGTTTTTT,CSVERPSSRVAGNTGELFF
TRBD1,TRBV7-8,-,TRBJ1-2,TGTGCCAGCAGCATTGGACAGGTGAACTATGGCTACACCTTC,CASSIGQVNYGYTF
-,TRBV7-2,-,TRBJ2-1,TGTGCCAGCAGCTTAGCTACAGCCACTATTCGGTTCTTC,CASSLATATIRFF
-,TRBV10-3,-,TRBJ1-5,TGTGCCATCAGTCCAGGAAGGGGGGTCAATCAGCCCCAGCATTTT,CAISPGRGVNQPQHF
TRBD1,TRBV12-3/TRBV12-4,-,TRBJ1-5,TGTGCCAGCAGTCTCCCCGGGACAGGGATTCAGCCCCAGCATTTT,CASSLPGTGIQPQHF
-,TRBV21-1,-,TRBJ2-7,TGTGCCAGCAGCAGACTACGGGAAAGGCACGAGCAGTACTTC,CASSRLRERHEQYF
TRBD1,TRBV6-6,once,TRBJ2-7,TGTGCCAGCAGTTACCCGGTAGGGGGCTCCAAGAACTACGAGCAGGACTTC,CASSYPVGGSKNYEQDF
TRBD1,TRBV20-1,-,TRBJ1-4,TGCAGTGCGAAGGGGGCCGCGAGTGAAAAACTGTTTTTT,CSAKGAASEKLFF
-,TRBV4-3,-,TRBJ1-1,TGCGCCAGCTTTGGGGGGAACACTGAAGCTTTCTTT,CASFGGNTEAFF
TRBD1,TRBV15,-,TRBJ2-4,TGTGCCACCAGCAGAGTACCCGGGACAGGGGTCAAAAACATTCAGTACTTC,CATSRVPGTGVKNIQYF
-,TRBV27,-,TRBJ2-1,TGTGCCAGTAGTCCCCACGGGCTAGTTAAGAGTAGCCAGTTCTTC,CASSPHGLVKSSQFF
-,TRBV11-2,few,TRBJ1-3,TGTGCCAGCAGCTCCGGGGGTACTCGAAACACCATATATTTT,CASSSGGTRNTIYF
-,TRBV29-1,-,TRBJ1-5,TGCAGCGCCGGCGAAGGGGATCAGCCCCAGCATTTT,CSAGEGDQPQHF
-,TRBV6-5,many,TRBJ2-5,TGTGCCAGCAGTTTCGACAGGGAGACCCAGTACTTC,CASSFDRETQYF
-,TRBV4-3,-,TRBJ2-3,TGCGCCAGCAGCCAAGGTCACGGTCTTAGCGCAGATACGCAGTATTTT,CASSQGHGLSADTQYF
-,TRBV20-1,few,TRBJ2-4,TGCAGTGCTAGAGCATTTAGGGCGGGCGAAATAGCCAAAAACATTCAGTACTTC,CSARAFRAGEIAKNIQYF
TRBD2,TRBV7-2,few,TRBJ2-1,TGTGCCAGCAGCTTCCAACTAGCGGGAGGACCTCACAATGAGCAGTTCTTC,CASSFQLAGGPHNEQFF
-,TRBV12-3/TRBV12-4,-,TRBJ2-3,TGTGCCAGCAGCTCACCGGAGGGGGTGGGGACAGATACGGAGTATTTT,CASSSPEGVGTDTEYF
-,TRBV4-1,-,TRBJ1-1,TGCGCCAGCAGCCACCCCGCCCGGGACCGTCTGGGGAACACTGAAGCTTTCTTT,CASSHPARDRLGNTEAFF
-,TRBV12-3/TRBV12-4,-,TRBJ2-1,TGTGCCAGCGGCAGGGAAGGGTGGTATGAGCAGTTCTTC,CASGREGWYEQFF
-,TRBV9,many,TRBJ1-2,TGTGCCAGCGGGGATGGCTACACCTTC,CASGDGYTF
-,TRBV20-1,few,TRBJ2-1,TGCAGTGCTAGAGATGGGGGAGCTCCCGGGGGCAATGAGCAGTTCTTC,CSARDGGAPGGNEQFF
-,TRBV18,few,TRBJ2-7,TGTGCCAGCTCACCAGTATACCCAGCTGCCACCTACGAGCAGTACTTC,CASSPVYPAATYEQYF
TRBD1,TRBV20-1,-,TRBJ2-3,TGCAGTGCTAGGGGACAGGAGCTCCTGGGCACAGATACGCAGTATTTT,CSARGQELLGTDTQYF
TRBD1,TRBV6-2/TRBV6-3,few,TRBJ2-7,TGTGCCAGCAGGATCGGGACAGGTAATCGTTACGAGCAGTACTTC,CASRIGTGNRYEQYF
-,TRBV29-1,many,TRBJ2-7,TGCAGCTATAACGGACCGGTCGACGAGCAGTACTTC,CSYNGPVDEQYF
TRBD1,TRBV7-2,few,TRBJ2-5,TGTGCCAGCAGCCCCGGACAGGCCGTAGAGACCCAGTACTTC,CASSPGQAVETQYF
TRBD2,TRBV7-3,-,TRBJ2-1,TGTGCCAGCAGCTCGAGGCCAGCGGGATCTGAGCAGTTCTTC,CASSSRPAGSEQFF
-,TRBV19,-,TRBJ2-1,TGTGCCAGTAGTATGGAACTAGCCCCACTCTATCAGTTCTTC,CASSMELAPLYQFF
-,TRBV5-1,-,TRBJ2-6,TGCGCCAGCACAAAAGGACAGTCCTACTCCTCTGGGGCCAACGTCCTGACTTTC,CASTKGQSYSSGANVLTF